The 20 T cell receptor beta chains below come from one sample, sequenced in a study of shared clonotypes between healthy human individuals. Positive CCR7 selection of CD45RO-negative cells yielded the naive CD8 cells, and terminally differentiated effector memory CD45RA+ cells were excluded. Sequencing was performed with immunoSEQ multiplex PCR; in TCRdb, only in-frame clones are kept and a portion is missing. The sample shows about 680,000 clones, just over 90% of them seen only once. Sequenced: naive CD8+ T cells sorted from blood. The source of these receptors is a man aged 25-45 years in good health.

J is TRBJ2-1 and V is TRBV15; no firm D call. In germline, CDR1 is LNHNV, CDR2 YYDKDF (reference sequence). The ends were cut back, 4 bases at V and 7 bases at J, with 11 bases in the middle. This CDR3 is built from 13 residues. CDR3 DNA sequence: TGTGCCACCAGCAACTCGGATGGGAATGAGCAGTTCTTC. It yields the protein CATSNSDGNEQFF. The variable domain in full, with the rest retrieved from reference TRBV15 and TRBJ2-1, is DAMVIQNPRYQVTQFGKPVTLSCSQTLNHNVMYWYQQKSSQAPKLLFHYYDKDFNNEADTPDNFQSRRPNTSFCFLDIRSPGLGDTAMYLCATSNSDGNEQFFGPGTRLTVL.

The chain joins TRBV18 to TRBJ2-2; possibly TRBD1 for D (6 bases). The V end lost 6 bases, the J end lost 5 bases, and 19 bases lay between the germline ends. Germline CDR1 is KGHSH and CDR2 is LQKENI. This CDR3 region has 16 residues. CDR3 nucleotides: TGTGCCAGCTCTCAGAAGCCGGGACATTATACCGGGGAGCTGTTTTTT. Encoded protein: CASSQKPGHYTGELFF.

The CDR3 nucleotides read TGTGCCAGCAGTCCATCATCTTGGGGCAATCAGCCCCAGCATTTT. Encoded protein: CASSPSSWGNQPQHF. This chain links TRBV28 with TRBJ1-5; D call uncertain. Germline V CDR1 and CDR2: MDHEN, SYDVKM. The CDR3 spans 15 residues. V was clipped by 5 bases and J by 2 bases, with 13 bases between them.

The chain combines TRBV7-9 with TRBJ2-1, with unresolved D. Trimming pared 6 bases from V and 7 bases from J, leaving 7 bases between. The CDR3 runs to 11 residues. In germline, CDR1 is SEHNR, CDR2 FQNEAQ (reference sequence). CDR3 loop: CASRVDNEQFF. In DNA form, the CDR3 reads TGTGCCAGCAGGGTGGATAATGAGCAGTTCTTC.

The chain is built from TRBV27 and TRBJ2-1, with D possibly TRBD1 on 6 matching bases. With 3 bases removed from V and 7 bases from J, the gap between germline ends came to 13 bases. Germline CDR1 reads MNHEY; CDR2 reads SMNVEV (reference sequence). The CDR3 is 14 residues long. The CDR3 DNA reads as TGTGCCAGCAGTTTCGCCAGGGGCTGGAATGAGCAGTTCTTC. Residues: CASSFARGWNEQFF.

The V and J genes are TRBV7-8 and TRBJ2-7, with no clear D. This CDR3 region has 13 residues. Trimming took off 3 bases at V and 2 bases at J, with 8 bases between the two ends. The germline V gene encodes CDR1 SGHVS and CDR2 FQNEAQ. In nucleotides, the CDR3 is TGTGCCAGCAGCTTCCAACATACCTACGAGCAGTACTTC. Translating gives CASSFQHTYEQYF.

This clone was seen once. The chain employs TRBV11-2 and TRBJ2-3; 14 positions match TRBD2. V shed 5 bases and J 3 bases; nucleotides not matched to a gene: 7. CDR1 is SGHAT and CDR2 is FQNNGV in the germline V gene. The CDR3 has 17 residues. CDR3: CASSLGTSGRRTDTQYF. The CDR3 nucleotides are TGTGCCAGCAGCCTGGGGACTAGCGGGAGAAGAACAGATACGCAGTATTTT. Filled out from reference TRBV11-2 and TRBJ2-3, the complete variable domain reads EAGVAQSPRYKIIEKRQSVAFWCNPISGHATLYWYQQILGQGPKLLIQFQNNGVVDDSQLPKDRFSAERLKGVDSTLKIQPAKLEDSAVYLCASSLGTSGRRTDTQYFGPGTRLTVL.

The genes are TRBV6-6 and TRBJ2-7; the D is unclear. The V gene's germline CDR1 is MNHNY and CDR2 SVGAGI (reference sequence). V lost 6 bases and J 1 base, leaving 7 bases between the germline ends. CDR3 length: 12 amino acids. CDR3 amino acids: CASRDLSYEQYF. The CDR3 nucleotides are TGTGCCAGCAGAGACTTGTCCTACGAGCAGTACTTC.

As concerns this clone: Distinct nucleotide sequences in the sample also encode this CDR3. J is TRBJ2-7 and V is TRBV28, with D possibly being TRBD1 (5 bases). The CDR3 runs 12 residues. The V gene lost 3 bases and the J gene lost 4 bases, with 7 bases spanning the gap. Germline V gene lookup returns CDR1 MDHEN and CDR2 SYDVKM. The CDR3 loop reads CASSFQGYEQYF. For the CDR3, the DNA is TGTGCCAGCAGTTTCCAGGGATACGAGCAGTACTTC.

The gene calls are TRBV11-2 and TRBJ1-5; tentative D call: TRBD1 (5 bases). The V gene lost 6 bases and the J gene lost 2 bases, with 20 bases spanning the gap. The length of the CDR3 is 17 residues. Germline loops: CDR1 SGHAT, CDR2 FQNNGV. The DNA of the CDR3 is TGTGCCAGCAGTTCCGCCGGGGCTTTGGGCGGCAATCAGCCCCAGCATTTT. This gives the protein CASSSAGALGGNQPQHF.

The count of this clone is one. V usage is TRBV4-1 and J usage is TRBJ2-7; perhaps D is TRBD1 or TRBD2 (5 bases each). V lost 3 bases, J lost 2 bases, and 11 bases lay in between. The germline CDR1 and CDR2 sequences are MGHRA and YSYEKL. The CDR3 has 14 residues. This chain's CDR3 is CASSQTVTTYEQYF. CDR3 in DNA: TGCGCCAGCAGCCAGACAGTGACTACCTACGAGCAGTACTTC.

J is TRBJ2-2 and V is TRBV9; D perhaps matches TRBD1 (6 bases). Germline V gives CDR1 SGDLS, CDR2 YYNGEE. This CDR3 is built from 15 residues. Trimming removed 0 bases from V and 3 bases from J, with 9 bases in between. CDR3 region: CASSVGDTYTGELFF. The DNA for the CDR3 is TGTGCCAGCAGCGTAGGGGACACCTACACCGGGGAGCTGTTTTTT.

The rearrangement joins TRBV29-1 to TRBJ2-1; 13 bases match TRBD2. There are 16 residues in the CDR3. Germline CDR1 is SQVTM and CDR2 is ANQGSEA. V lost 3 bases to trimming and J lost 0 bases; unmatched junction nucleotides: 2. CDR3 protein: CSVEGLAGTSYNEQFF. The DNA of the CDR3 is TGCAGCGTTGAGGGACTAGCGGGAACCTCCTACAATGAGCAGTTCTTC.

CDR3 protein: CASSYPDHNLRNEQFF. CDR3 nucleotide sequence: TGCGCCAGCAGCTACCCAGACCACAACCTCCGGAATGAGCAGTTCTTC. The gene calls are TRBV5-1 and TRBJ2-1; no firm D call. The CDR3 is 16 amino acids. Trimming left V 3 bases short and J 7 bases short, with 20 bases between. CDR1 and CDR2 (germline): SGHRS, YFSETQ.

The chain is built from TRBV9 and TRBJ2-3, with a tentative D call TRBD2 (6 bases). The V gene's germline CDR1 is SGDLS and CDR2 YYNGEE. CDR3 length: 16 residues. The V gene lost 0 bases and the J gene lost 1 base, with 12 bases spanning the gap. The CDR3 DNA reads TGTGCCAGCAGCGTAGACCCTGCTAGCGGCACAGATACGCAGTATTTT. The encoded protein is CASSVDPASGTDTQYF.

This chain uses TRBV29-1 with TRBJ2-1; no definite D call. The CDR3 sequence is 12 residues long. In germline, CDR1 is SQVTM, CDR2 ANQGSEA. CDR3 amino acids: CRALSSYNEQFF. DNA of the CDR3: TGCAGAGCACTTAGCTCCTACAATGAGCAGTTCTTC.

The chain employs TRBV28 and TRBJ1-2, with unresolved D. CDR1 MDHEN and CDR2 SYDVKM come from the germline V gene. V dropped 5 bases and J dropped 5 bases, with 15 bases sitting between them. The CDR3 length is 14 residues. CDR3 bases: TGTGCCAGCAGTGGGGTAGATGCCCGATATGGCTACACCTTC. Its translation is CASSGVDARYGYTF.

This chain links TRBV7-7 with TRBJ1-1; no firm D call. The ends were cut back, 5 bases at V and 0 bases at J, with 7 bases in the middle. Germline CDR1 and CDR2: SSHAT and FNYEAQ (reference sequence). This CDR3 region has 13 residues. CDR3 residues: CASSPILNTEAFF. DNA of the CDR3: TGTGCCAGCAGCCCCATATTGAACACTGAAGCTTTCTTT.

The rearrangement joins TRBV7-9 to TRBJ2-7, with a possible D match to TRBD2 (6 bases). CDR1 is SEHNR, CDR2 FQNEAQ, per germline (reference sequence). The length of the CDR3 is 15 residues. Trimming stripped 1 base from V and 6 bases from J, with 16 bases between. CDR3 region: CASSLGIGGNFEQYF. The CDR3 region has the DNA TGTGCCAGCAGCTTAGGGATCGGAGGGAACTTCGAGCAGTACTTC.

CDR3 in amino acids: CASSPPWQDHNEQFF. The DNA for the CDR3 is TGTGCCAGCTCACCACCTTGGCAGGACCACAATGAGCAGTTCTTC. J is TRBJ2-1 and V is TRBV18; D is uncertain. With 0 bases removed from V and 5 bases from J, the gap between germline ends came to 11 bases. There are 15 residues in the CDR3. The germline gives CDR1 KGHSH, CDR2 LQKENI.